This T cell receptor beta chain was captured in a study of blood T cells in healthy people across ages. Study-wide findings and caveats: Unsorted PBMCs blocked a conclusive comparison of naive and antigen-experienced cells. Long-lived and aged donors differed, with more naive CD4+ cells and higher diversity in the long-lived.

This clonotype was counted between two and nine times. The antigen is not known. PCR was performed a second time for about 7 to 11 cycles using a sample-barcoded 5' primer and a J-beta primer mix. In TCRdb, the 5' RACE reads were re-called with MiXCR into one record per CDR3 protein. The profile covers 800,000 to 950,000 distinct CDR3 sequences, with around 48% appearing a single time and around 15% taken by the ten largest. V shed 1 base and J 5 bases; nucleotides not matched to a gene: 8. The CDR3 covers 14 residues. CDR1 is DFQATT, CDR2 SNEGSKA, per germline (reference sequence). The V call is TRBV20-1, the J call TRBJ2-7, with 7 bases that match TRBD1. The sequence was collected from a man younger than 45 in good health. The specimen sequenced was blood. Here the CDR3 reads CSARGPGGGDEQYF. Written as DNA, the CDR3 is TGCAGTGCTAGAGGTCCAGGGGGTGGGGACGAGCAGTACTTC.